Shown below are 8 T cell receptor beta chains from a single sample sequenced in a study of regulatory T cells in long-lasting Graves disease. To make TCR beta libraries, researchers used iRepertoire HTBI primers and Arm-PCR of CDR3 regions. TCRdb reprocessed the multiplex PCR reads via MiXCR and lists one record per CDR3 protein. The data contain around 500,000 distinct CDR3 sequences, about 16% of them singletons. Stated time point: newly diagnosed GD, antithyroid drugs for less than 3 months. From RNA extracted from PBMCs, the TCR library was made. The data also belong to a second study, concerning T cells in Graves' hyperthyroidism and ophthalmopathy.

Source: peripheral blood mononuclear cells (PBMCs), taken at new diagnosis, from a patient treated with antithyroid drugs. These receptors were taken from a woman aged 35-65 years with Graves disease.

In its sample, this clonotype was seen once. CDR3 protein: CASSYGSGGRGYEQFF. CDR3 in DNA: TGTGCCAGCAGTTACGGTAGCGGGGGGCGGGGCTACGAGCAGTTCTTC. The J gene is TRBJ2-1, the V gene TRBV6-5, with 10 bases lining up with TRBD2. Germline CDR1 and CDR2: MNHEY and SVGAGI. This CDR3 spans 16 amino acids. Trimming cost V 2 bases and J 10 bases; bases outside gene matches: 11.

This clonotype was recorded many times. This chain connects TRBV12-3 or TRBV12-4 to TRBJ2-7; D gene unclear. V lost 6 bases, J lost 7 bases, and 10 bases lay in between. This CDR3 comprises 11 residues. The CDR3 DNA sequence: TGTGCCAGCAGGCGGACGGCTGAGCAGTACTTC. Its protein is CASRRTAEQYF.

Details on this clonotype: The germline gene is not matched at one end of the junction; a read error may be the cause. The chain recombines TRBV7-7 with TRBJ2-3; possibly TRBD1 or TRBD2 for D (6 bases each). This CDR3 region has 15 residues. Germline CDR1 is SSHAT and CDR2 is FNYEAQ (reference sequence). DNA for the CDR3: TGTGCTAGCAGCTTGGGGGGACAAGACACAGATACGCAGTATTTT. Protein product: CASSLGGQDTDTQYF.

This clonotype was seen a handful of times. The CDR3 spells CASSLGGTGGNNEQFF. The CDR3 region has the DNA TGCGCCAGCAGCTTGGGCGGGACAGGGGGAAACAATGAGCAGTTCTTC. This chain connects TRBV5-1 to TRBJ2-1; the match to TRBD1 covers 11 bases. Per the germline V gene, CDR1 is SGHRS and CDR2 is YFSETQ. The length of the CDR3 is 16 residues. V gave up 0 bases and J gave up 5 bases; unmatched junction bases: 4.

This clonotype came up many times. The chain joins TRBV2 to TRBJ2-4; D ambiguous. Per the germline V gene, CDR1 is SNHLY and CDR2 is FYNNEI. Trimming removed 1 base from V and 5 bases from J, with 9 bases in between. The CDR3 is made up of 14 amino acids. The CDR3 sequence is CASSEDTIQNIQYF. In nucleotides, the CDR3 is TGTGCCAGCAGTGAAGACACTATCCAAAACATTCAGTACTTC.

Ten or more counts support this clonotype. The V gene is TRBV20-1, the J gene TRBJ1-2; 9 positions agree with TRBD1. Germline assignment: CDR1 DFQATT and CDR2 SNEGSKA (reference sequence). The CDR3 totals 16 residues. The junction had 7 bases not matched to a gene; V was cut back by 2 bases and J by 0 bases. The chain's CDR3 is CSARPKYRGPNYGYTF. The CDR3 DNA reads TGCAGTGCTAGACCTAAATACAGGGGGCCTAACTATGGCTACACCTTC.

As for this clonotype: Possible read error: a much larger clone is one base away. CDR3 loop: CASSYSVDRTDAQYF. The CDR3 DNA reads TGTGCCAGCAGTTACTCGGTGGATCGAACAGATGCGCAGTATTTT. The chain uses TRBV6-6 and TRBJ2-3; D gene unclear. This CDR3 is 15 amino acids long. Germline loops: CDR1 MNHNY, CDR2 SVGAGI (reference sequence).

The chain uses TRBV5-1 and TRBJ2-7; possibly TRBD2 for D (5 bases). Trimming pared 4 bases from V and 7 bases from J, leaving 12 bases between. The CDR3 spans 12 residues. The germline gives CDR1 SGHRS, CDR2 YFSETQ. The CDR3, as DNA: TGCGCCAGCAGCGCTGGGAGAAGAGAGCAGTACTTC. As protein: CASSAGRREQYF.